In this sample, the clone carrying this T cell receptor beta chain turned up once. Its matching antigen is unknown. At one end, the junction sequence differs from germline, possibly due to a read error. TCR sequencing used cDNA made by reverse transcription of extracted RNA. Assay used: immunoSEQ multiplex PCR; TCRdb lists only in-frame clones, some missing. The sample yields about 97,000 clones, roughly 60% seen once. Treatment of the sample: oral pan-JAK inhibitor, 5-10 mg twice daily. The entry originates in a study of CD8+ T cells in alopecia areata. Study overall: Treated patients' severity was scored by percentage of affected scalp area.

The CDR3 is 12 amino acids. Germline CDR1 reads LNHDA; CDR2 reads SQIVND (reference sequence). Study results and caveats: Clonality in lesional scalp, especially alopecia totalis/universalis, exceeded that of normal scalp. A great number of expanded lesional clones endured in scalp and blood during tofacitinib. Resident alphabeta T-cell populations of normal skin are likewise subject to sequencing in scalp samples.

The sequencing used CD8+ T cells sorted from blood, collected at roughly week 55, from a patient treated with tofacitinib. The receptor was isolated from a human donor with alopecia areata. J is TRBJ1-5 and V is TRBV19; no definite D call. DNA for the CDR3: TGTGCCAGTAGGATAGGCAATCAGCCCCAGCATTTT. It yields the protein CASRIGNQPQHF.